This is a list of T cell receptor beta chains from one sample in a study of control samples from healthy donors and cancer patients. The data were produced by immunoSEQ multiplex PCR, yet TCRdb's version contains in-frame clones alone and is incomplete. Found here are 25,000 to 30,000 clones, 65% to 90% of them singletons; the top ten hold roughly 6.3%. Specimen: PBMCs. The source is a woman aged 60-75 years with head and neck cancer. The CDR3 runs from the conserved cysteine through the conserved F or W. The order of the fields is clone size, J gene, V gene, D gene, CDR3 DNA, CDR3 protein. D genes are given only for firm matches. Clone sizes are given selectively: once, few, many, or a class where the clone is expanded.

>medium-sized|TRBJ2-1|TRBV15|.
TGTGCCACCAGCTCCCTAGGGGCGACCTACAATGAGCAGTTCTTC
CATSSLGATYNEQFF
>.|TRBJ2-1|TRBV3-1/TRBV3-2|TRBD1
TGTGCCAGCAGCCAACCGGGACAGGGAGAATTCGAGCAGTTCTTC
CASSQPGQGEFEQFF
>.|TRBJ1-6|TRBV6-5|.
TGTGCCAGCAGTTACCAGGGGCGAAATTCACCCCTCCACTTT
CASSYQGRNSPLHF
>once|TRBJ2-1|TRBV7-9|.
TGTGCCAGCAGCCGACAGATTGGGCAGTTCTTC
CASSRQIGQFF
>.|TRBJ1-1|TRBV15|.
TGTGCCACCAGCAGAGTGAGAACGAACACTGAAGCTTTCTTT
CATSRVRTNTEAFF
>once|TRBJ1-5|TRBV4-3|TRBD1
TGCGCCAGCAGCCAAGACGCGACAGGGAGCAATCAGCCCCAGCATTTT
CASSQDATGSNQPQHF
>few|TRBJ2-3|TRBV6-8|TRBD2
TGTGCCACCAAGCGGGAGGACACAGATACGCAGTATTTT
CATKREDTDTQYF
>.|TRBJ1-4|TRBV3-1/TRBV3-2|.
TGTGCCACCGGGGGGGTGGCGACTAATGAAAAACTGTTTTTT
CATGGVATNEKLFF
>.|TRBJ2-1|TRBV4-3|TRBD2
TGCGCCAGCAGCCAAGAGGCGGCTAGCGGGAGGTTAGATGAGCAGTTCTTC
CASSQEAASGRLDEQFF
>.|TRBJ2-4|TRBV7-2|.
TGTGCCAGCACCCAGGACTCCTTCCAGGGCATTCAGTACTTC
CASTQDSFQGIQYF
>.|TRBJ2-2|TRBV11-2|.
TGTGCCAGCAGCTTGTTGGGGAGCACCGGGGAGCTGTTTTTT
CASSLLGSTGELFF
>.|TRBJ1-2|TRBV27|.
TGTGCCAGCAGTTTGGGGGCGGGTGACTATGGCTACACCTTC
CASSLGAGDYGYTF
>.|TRBJ1-1|TRBV5-1|.
TGCGACAACTGCAGGGTGAACACTGAAGCTTTCTTT
CDNCRVNTEAFF
>few|TRBJ1-3|TRBV7-3|.
TGTGCCAGCAGCCCCCAGGGAGGAAACACCATATATTTT
CASSPQGGNTIYF
>.|TRBJ2-1|TRBV2|TRBD1
TGTGCCAGCAGTGGGGACAGGGGGCAACCCGGGTTCTACAATGAGCAGTTCTTC
CASSGDRGQPGFYNEQFF
>.|TRBJ1-4|TRBV12-5|.
TGTGCTAGTGGTTTGGTACCCGGGAATAATGAAAAACTGTTTTTT
CASGLVPGNNEKLFF
>few|TRBJ2-1|TRBV7-2|.
TGTGCCAGCAGCTTATCCCCCAGGGGATACAATGAGCAGTTCTTC
CASSLSPRGYNEQFF
>.|TRBJ2-7|TRBV11-2|TRBD1
TGTGCCAGCAGCGATGGGACAGGCCGGACCTACGAGCAGTACTTC
CASSDGTGRTYEQYF
>.|TRBJ2-5|TRBV19|.
TGTGCCAGTAGAGACAAGGGCGGCCAAGAGACCCAGTACTTC
CASRDKGGQETQYF
>.|TRBJ1-1|TRBV7-6|.
TGTGCCAGCAGCTTAGAGGCGAACACTGAAGCTTTCTTT
CASSLEANTEAFF
>.|TRBJ2-3|TRBV9|TRBD2
TGTGCCAGCAGCGGACTAGCGGAAGGCAGAAGCACAGATACGCAGTATTTT
CASSGLAEGRSTDTQYF
>.|TRBJ2-1|TRBV9|TRBD2
TGTGCCAGCAGCGTAGGGGCTAGCGGGACCTACAATGAGCAGTTCTTC
CASSVGASGTYNEQFF
>.|TRBJ2-1|TRBV7-2|TRBD2
TGTGCCAGCAGCTGGGGACTAGCGAACAATGAGCAGTTCTTC
CASSWGLANNEQFF
>.|TRBJ2-5|TRBV4-2|.
TGTGCCAGCAGCCCGGGAGAGACCCAGTACTTC
CASSPGETQYF
>.|TRBJ2-3|TRBV11-3|.
TGTGCCAGCAGCTTAGAGGGGAGAGATTTTGATACGCAGTATTTT
CASSLEGRDFDTQYF
>.|TRBJ2-2|TRBV5-4|.
TGTGCCAGCAGCTTGGCCGGGGCTAACACCGGGGAGCTGTTTTTT
CASSLAGANTGELFF
>.|TRBJ2-5|TRBV7-9|.
TGTGCCAGCAGCCCCTCGCTAGAAGAGACCCAGTACTTC
CASSPSLEETQYF
>.|TRBJ2-1|TRBV19|TRBD2
TGTGCCAGTAGTATGCCTAGCGGGGTCTACAATGAGCAGTTCTTC
CASSMPSGVYNEQFF
>.|TRBJ2-7|TRBV3-1/TRBV3-2|.
TGTGCCAGCAGCCAAGGGTTTAGGGGGAGCGAGCAGTACTTC
CASSQGFRGSEQYF
>.|TRBJ2-3|TRBV18|.
TGTGCCAGCTCACCGGCAGGGGTCAGCACAGATACGCAGTATTTT
CASSPAGVSTDTQYF
>.|TRBJ2-7|TRBV27|.
TGTGCCAGCAGTATCCCCCCATCAGTGGGTAAGACCTACGAGCAGTACTTC
CASSIPPSVGKTYEQYF
>.|TRBJ2-7|TRBV12-3/TRBV12-4|.
TGTGCCAGCAGTTCCGACGTTGCTCAGCAGTACTTC
CASSSDVAQQYF
>.|TRBJ2-5|TRBV7-2|TRBD1
TGTGCCAGCCGCAGAGGTGGGACAGGACTCCAAGAGACCCAGTACTTC
CASRRGGTGLQETQYF
>.|TRBJ1-2|TRBV5-8|.
TGTGCCAGCAGCTTGCCAGGGAACTATGGCTACACCTTC
CASSLPGNYGYTF
>once|TRBJ1-1|TRBV10-3|.
TGTGCCATCAGTGTACAGGAGGGGGTGGGGTCCTCAATGAACACTGAAGCTTTCTTT
CAISVQEGVGSSMNTEAFF
>.|TRBJ2-5|TRBV2|TRBD2
TGTGCCAGCAGTGAACGAAGCGGGAGGGGGACCCAGTACTTC
CASSERSGRGTQYF
>.|TRBJ2-3|TRBV5-1|.
TGCGCCAGCGGGAGAGATGGCGGGAACGACGGCACAGATACGCAGTATTTT
CASGRDGGNDGTDTQYF
>.|TRBJ2-7|TRBV9|.
TGTGCCAGCAGCGTAGCTGGCGGTCCCTCCTACGAGCAGTACTTC
CASSVAGGPSYEQYF
>.|TRBJ2-4|TRBV21-1|.
TGTGCCAGCAGCCCCCACACCAACATAGCCAAAAACATTCAGTACTTC
CASSPHTNIAKNIQYF
>.|TRBJ1-1|TRBV5-5|.
TGTGCCAGCAGCTCTCAGGTGGGGACCACTGAAGCTTTCTTT
CASSSQVGTTEAFF
>.|TRBJ1-6|TRBV30|.
TGTGCCTGGAGTGTACCTCGGGGGTATGGGTCACCCCTCCACTTT
CAWSVPRGYGSPLHF
>once|TRBJ2-7|TRBV11-2|TRBD1
TGTGCCAGCAGCAAACAGGGGGGCAGCTCCTACGAGCAGTACTTC
CASSKQGGSSYEQYF
>.|TRBJ1-4|TRBV5-6|.
TGTGCCAGCAGCTTGGCCTCCGGATCTAATGAAAAACTGTTTTTT
CASSLASGSNEKLFF
>few|TRBJ1-1|TRBV9|.
TGTGCCAGCAGCCGAGGTGGGGGTCGGGGCACTGAAGCTTTCTTT
CASSRGGGRGTEAFF
>.|TRBJ1-4|TRBV11-3|TRBD1
TGTGCCAGCAGCTCCTCGGGACAGGGGGCTCGAAATAATGAAAAACTGTTTTTT
CASSSSGQGARNNEKLFF
>.|TRBJ2-5|TRBV24-1|TRBD2
TGTGCCACCTCGGGAGGCTGGCTAGCGGGGGGGAACGAGACCCAGTACTTC
CATSGGWLAGGNETQYF
>.|TRBJ1-5|TRBV19|.
TGTGCCAGTAACGTCCAGGGGTCTTCCAATCAGCCCCAGCATTTT
CASNVQGSSNQPQHF
>.|TRBJ2-1|TRBV19|.
TGTGCCAGTAGGAGAGGTAGCGGCTTAAGCTCCTACAATGAGCAGTTCTTC
CASRRGSGLSSYNEQFF
>.|TRBJ2-5|TRBV5-1|.
TGCGCCAGCAGCCTCGGAGGGCGTGACCAAGAGACCCAGTACTTC
CASSLGGRDQETQYF
>.|TRBJ1-1|TRBV7-3|.
TGTGCCAGCAGCTCCACCCCGATGGGAATGGGCACTGAAGCTTTCTTT
CASSSTPMGMGTEAFF
>.|TRBJ2-3|TRBV4-2|TRBD1
TGTGCCAGCAGCCAAGGGACAGGGACAGATACGCAGTATTTT
CASSQGTGTDTQYF
>.|TRBJ1-2|TRBV7-8|.
TGTGCCAGCAGCTTCGGTCAGGGTTACACCTTC
CASSFGQGYTF
>.|TRBJ1-2|TRBV30|.
TGTGCCTGGATGAACAGGGCCTTTGGCTATGGCTACACCTTC
CAWMNRAFGYGYTF
>.|TRBJ1-1|TRBV7-9|TRBD1
TGTGCCAGCAGCTGGGACAGGGGGAACACTGAAGCTTTCTTT
CASSWDRGNTEAFF
>.|TRBJ2-2|TRBV4-2|TRBD2
TGTGCCAGCAGCCAAGAAAGCGGGGCGAACACCGGGGAGCTGTTTTTT
CASSQESGANTGELFF